This T cell receptor (beta chain) is from a study of cytomegalovirus exposure and HLA in healthy donors. Details on this clone: Its specificity is unknown.

Germline CDR1 is SQVTM and CDR2 is ANQGSEA. J was trimmed by 2 bases and V by 6 bases; bases with no gene match: 6. This CDR3 is built from 13 residues. Study-wide results and caveats: Within the data, a cluster of highly shared sequence variants was likely a sequencing artifact.

Both 60 Vbeta primers and 13 Jbeta primers went into the PCR. This table comes from immunoSEQ multiplex PCR, and its TCRdb copy is limited to in-frame clones, with some not included. The table has more than 90,000 clones, roughly 79% seen once; the top ten hold roughly 0.6%. Sequenced: PBMCs. The sequence was obtained from a man aged 30 to 45 in good health and CMV-seronegative. The gene calls are TRBV29-1 and TRBJ2-7; 8 nucleotides agree with TRBD1. As DNA, the CDR3 is TGCAGCGTCGTGACAGGGGTCACCTACGAGCAGTACTTC. It translates to CSVVTGVTYEQYF.